Listed below are T cell receptor beta chains from one sample, sequenced in a study of blood T cell repertoires in COVID-19. Sequencing used immunoSEQ multiplex PCR; TCRdb keeps in-frame clones, though not all of them. In the table there are 80,000 or so clones, more than 60% of which are singletons. The sequencing sample was made of peripheral blood. These receptors originate from a human donor in a cohort sampled during active COVID-19. Each CDR3 is given without its conserved first and last residue. D genes are given only for firm matches.

v_gene	j_gene	d_gene	CDR3aa
TRBV7-2	TRBJ2-7	TRBD2	ASSRAGRIYEQY
TRBV4-1	TRBJ2-7	NA	ASSPLRPGMGHYEQY
TRBV4-2	TRBJ2-7	TRBD2	ASSQGIAGGPYEQY
TRBV5-1	TRBJ2-7	TRBD2	ASSLRTSGGYEQY
TRBV28	TRBJ1-5	NA	ASSYGQASNQPQH
TRBV6-6	TRBJ1-2	TRBD1	ASSHGQVFYGYT
TRBV6-5	TRBJ1-6	NA	ASSYSKGRALH
TRBV20-1	TRBJ1-6	NA	SASPLGGNSPLH
TRBV5-1	TRBJ1-2	TRBD1	ASSEPGGTGGGYT
TRBV19	TRBJ1-5	TRBD1	ASSIGGQRLNQPQH